This is a list of T cell receptor beta chains from one sample in a study of blood T cell repertoires in COVID-19. The protocol was immunoSEQ multiplex PCR, while the TCRdb copy is restricted to in-frame clones and leaves out a portion. The table has about 200,000 clones, 70% to 90% seen once. Sequencing was performed on PBMCs or T cells enriched from blood (not recorded which). The receptors shown here come from a man aged 30 to 39 who had recovered from COVID-19. CDR3s include the opening cysteine and the closing phenylalanine or tryptophan. Each record gives: J gene, V gene, clone size, CDR3 protein. Clone size is given for some rows only: seen once, a few or many times, or a class if the clone is expanded.

>TRBJ1-2|TRBV18|.
CASSLEGVNYGYTF
>TRBJ2-3|TRBV5-1|.
CATRGKADTDTQYF
>TRBJ2-7|TRBV30|.
CAWSGQGALYEQYF
>TRBJ2-1|TRBV29-1|.
CSVEGGQVYNEQFF
>TRBJ2-7|TRBV6-5|.
CASARGSYEQYF
>TRBJ2-2|TRBV7-9|.
CASSPPSPTNTGELFF
>TRBJ1-4|TRBV5-4|once
CASSSGTSNEKLFF
>TRBJ2-3|TRBV19|.
CASSMRRTGGFKGTDTQYF
>TRBJ1-1|TRBV9|.
CASSISGYTGTEAFF
>TRBJ2-4|TRBV28|few
CASSFGRLAGVAKNIQYF